These T cell receptor beta chains were read from a single sample in a study of blood T cell repertoires in COVID-19. Only in-frame clones appear in the TCRdb table, and some are missing; sequencing was by immunoSEQ multiplex PCR. Here the sample spans 200,000 or so clones, roughly 84% being singletons. Sequencing was done on a sample of peripheral blood. Receptors originate from a woman aged 55-75 years with acute or convalescent COVID-19. Each CDR3 is given with its conserved first and last residue. A D gene is named only where the DNA matches it firmly. A clone size is listed for some rows: how often the clone was seen (once, few, many), or a class if it is expanded.

15	TRBV5-1	NA	NA	TRBJ1-1	TGCGCCAGCAGCTTGGCAGGGGTAGTGAACACTGAAGCTTTCTTT	CASSLAGVVNTEAFF
15	TRBV4-2	few	NA	TRBJ1-6	TGTGCCAGCAGCCCTAAGGGGACTCCGGCTTCACCCCTCCACTTT	CASSPKGTPASPLHF
15	TRBV9	once	TRBD1	TRBJ1-3	TGTGCCAGCAGCGCCAGGGGACAGGGTGGAAACACCATATATTTT	CASSARGQGGNTIYF
13	TRBV19	NA	NA	TRBJ1-1	TGTGCCAGTAGTATGATGCAGGGGACTGAAGCTTTCTTT	CASSMMQGTEAFF
16	TRBV6-6	NA	NA	TRBJ1-6	TGTGCCAGCAGCGCTAGCCTTGGACCGTCCAATTCACCCCTCCACTTT	CASSASLGPSNSPLHF
16	TRBV19	NA	NA	TRBJ1-2	TGTGCCAGTAGTATAGCTGACAGGCCCAAACTATATGGCTACACCTTC	CASSIADRPKLYGYTF
16	TRBV4-1	NA	NA	TRBJ2-6	TGCGCCAGCAGCCAAGAGGTAGGGGCTGGGGCCAACGTCCTGACTTTC	CASSQEVGAGANVLTF
13	TRBV3-1/TRBV3-2	NA	TRBD2	TRBJ2-1	TGTGCCAGCAGCCAAGATCGACGGGGGGAGTTGTTCTTC	CASSQDRRGELFF
19	TRBV11-2	once	NA	TRBJ2-7	TGTGCCAGCAGCTTGGCTTCGGCTCGGCGCGGGGTGAGGTCCTACGAGCAGTACTTC	CASSLASARRGVRSYEQYF
13	TRBV12-3/TRBV12-4	NA	NA	TRBJ2-3	TGTGCCAGCAGATTATCCTCCACAGATACGCAGTATTTT	CASRLSSTDTQYF
14	TRBV27	NA	TRBD1	TRBJ1-2	TGTGCCAGCAGCACGTCGGACAGGAAAGATGGCTACACCTTC	CASSTSDRKDGYTF
13	TRBV1	NA	NA	TRBJ1-1	TGCACCAGCAGTTGGGACAGAAACACTGAAGCTTTCTTT	CTSSWDRNTEAFF
14	TRBV6-2/TRBV6-3	NA	NA	TRBJ1-1	TGTGCCAGCAGTTACAGGGGGGGAGACACTGAAGCTTTCTTT	CASSYRGGDTEAFF
17	TRBV7-3	NA	TRBD2	TRBJ2-2	TGTGCCAGCAGCTTAACGGTAGCGGGGGTTAGGACCGGGGAGCTGTTTTTT	CASSLTVAGVRTGELFF
15	TRBV5-6	NA	NA	TRBJ2-7	TGTGCCAGCAGCTTGGCGGGAGCTACCGTAGACGAGCAGTACTTC	CASSLAGATVDEQYF
14	TRBV5-4	NA	TRBD1	TRBJ1-1	TGTGCCAGCAGTTCCGGGACAGTAACTTCTGAAGCTTTCTTT	CASSSGTVTSEAFF
13	TRBV5-4	few	TRBD1	TRBJ1-2	TGTGCCAGCAGCCGACAGGGGTCCGGTGGCTACACCTTC	CASSRQGSGGYTF
17	TRBV3-1/TRBV3-2	NA	TRBD1	TRBJ1-2	TGTGCCAGCAGCCTCGGGCCGCGGACAGGGGGCCCCTATGGCTACACCTTC	CASSLGPRTGGPYGYTF
15	TRBV5-3	NA	NA	TRBJ1-1	TGTGCCAGAAGCGATGTACCGAGGGAGAACACTGAAGCTTTCTTT	CARSDVPRENTEAFF
15	TRBV7-8	NA	NA	TRBJ2-5	TGTGCCAGCAGCAAGGGCGGCAGGGGAGTGGAGACCCAGTACTTC	CASSKGGRGVETQYF
16	TRBV6-1	NA	TRBD2	TRBJ2-1	TGTGCCAGCAGTGAATTTTTAGCGGGGGCCTACAATGAGCAGTTCTTC	CASSEFLAGAYNEQFF
13	TRBV3-1/TRBV3-2	NA	TRBD1	TRBJ1-1	TGTGCCAGCAGCGATCCGGGACAGACTGAAGCTTTCTTT	CASSDPGQTEAFF
14	TRBV12-5	NA	NA	TRBJ1-1	TGTGCTAGTGGTTTGACGGGGGGCAACACTGAAGCTTTCTTT	CASGLTGGNTEAFF
13	TRBV4-1	NA	NA	TRBJ1-1	TGCGCCAGCAGCCCCAGGGAAGACGCTGAAGCTTTCTTT	CASSPREDAEAFF
13	TRBV12-3/TRBV12-4	NA	NA	TRBJ1-1	TGTGCCAGCAGTTCCAGCACAGGGACTGAAGCTTTCTTT	CASSSSTGTEAFF
15	TRBV11-1	NA	NA	TRBJ2-3	TGTGCCAGCAGCTTCCTACCTTCTAGCACAGATACGCAGTATTTT	CASSFLPSSTDTQYF
14	TRBV18	NA	TRBD1	TRBJ1-1	TGTGCCAGCTCACCAGGGACAGGGAACACTGAAGCTTTCTTT	CASSPGTGNTEAFF
15	TRBV7-2	NA	NA	TRBJ2-3	TGTGCCAGCAGCTTAGTAGCGAGCCCCACAGATACGCAGTATTTT	CASSLVASPTDTQYF
17	TRBV15	once	TRBD2	TRBJ2-1	TGTGCCACCAGCAGAGGTGCTAGCGGGGGACCTTACAATGAGCAGTTCTTC	CATSRGASGGPYNEQFF
13	TRBV12-3/TRBV12-4	NA	NA	TRBJ2-5	TGTGCCAGCCAAACGACTCTTCAAGAGACCCAGTACTTC	CASQTTLQETQYF
16	TRBV4-2	NA	TRBD1	TRBJ2-7	TGTGCCAGCAGCCAGGCCCGGGACAGGAGTTTCTACGAGCAGTACTTC	CASSQARDRSFYEQYF
14	TRBV6-1	NA	NA	TRBJ2-7	TGTGCCAGCAGTGAGGCAGGAATGACCTACGAGCAGTACTTC	CASSEAGMTYEQYF
17	TRBV15	NA	NA	TRBJ1-1	TGTGCCACCAGCACCATAGGAACTCACAGCTTGAACACTGAAGCTTTCTTT	CATSTIGTHSLNTEAFF
15	TRBV28	NA	TRBD1	TRBJ1-5	TGTGCCAGCAGCAGACCGGGACAGGGTCGTCAGCCCCAGCATTTT	CASSRPGQGRQPQHF
13	TRBV4-2	NA	NA	TRBJ1-1	TGTGCCAGCAGCCAACTGGCGGACACTGAAGCTTTCTTT	CASSQLADTEAFF
15	TRBV4-2	NA	TRBD1	TRBJ1-1	TGTGCCAGCAGCCAATTGACAGGGGGCAACACTGAAGCTTTCTTT	CASSQLTGGNTEAFF
14	TRBV27	NA	TRBD1	TRBJ1-1	TGTGCCAGCACCGCAGGGGGCATTGCCACTGAAGCTTTCTTT	CASTAGGIATEAFF
15	TRBV2	once	TRBD1	TRBJ1-2	TGTGCCAGCAGCCCCCGGGACAGGGGTTTTTATGGCTACACCTTC	CASSPRDRGFYGYTF
15	TRBV5-8	NA	NA	TRBJ1-3	TGTGCCAGCAGCTTAAGAAGGGGTTCTGGAAACACCATATATTTT	CASSLRRGSGNTIYF
14	TRBV4-1	NA	NA	TRBJ1-2	TGCGCCAGCAGCCAAGAGGGGGGATTGGGTGGCTACACCTTC	CASSQEGGLGGYTF
21	TRBV9	NA	TRBD1	TRBJ1-1	TGTGCCAGCAGCCGCGTCCGGGACAGTTTAATCTCCTTGTCCCCGAACACTGAAGCTTTCTTT	CASSRVRDSLISLSPNTEAFF
17	TRBV21-1	NA	NA	TRBJ1-2	TGTGCCAGCAGCAAAAATAAGAGACAGGGGGCTAACTATGGCTACACCTTC	CASSKNKRQGANYGYTF
14	TRBV7-9	NA	NA	TRBJ2-7	TGTGCCAGCAGCTTAGCCGGGGAGCGCTACGAGCAGTACTTC	CASSLAGERYEQYF
16	TRBV13	NA	NA	TRBJ2-2	TGTGCCAGCAGCCCCCGCCCCAGGACGAACACCGGGGAGCTGTTTTTT	CASSPRPRTNTGELFF
13	TRBV27	NA	NA	TRBJ2-1	TGTGCCAGCAGCCTCACCCGGGAGTCTGGACAGTTCTTC	CASSLTRESGQFF
16	TRBV6-5	NA	NA	TRBJ2-3	TGTGCCAGCAGTTATCGGGGCAGGGGCTCGGCAGATACGCAGTATTTT	CASSYRGRGSADTQYF
16	TRBV7-6	NA	TRBD2	TRBJ2-5	TGTGCCAGCAGCTTAGGACTAGCGGGGGCCGGAGAGACCCAGTACTTC	CASSLGLAGAGETQYF
15	TRBV23-1	NA	NA	TRBJ2-7	TGCGCCAGCAGTCACCCCTCCTGGGCCGCGCACGAGCAGTACTTC	CASSHPSWAAHEQYF
16	TRBV18	NA	TRBD2	TRBJ2-3	TGTGCCAGCTCACCACCAGCGGGGGGGCCGGTAGATACGCAGTATTTT	CASSPPAGGPVDTQYF
14	TRBV6-5	few	NA	TRBJ1-2	TGTGCCAGCAGTCAACCTGGGAGCGGATATGGCTACACCTTC	CASSQPGSGYGYTF
13	TRBV9	NA	NA	TRBJ1-1	TGTGCCAGCAGCCGAACAGGGAACACTGAAGCTTTCTTT	CASSRTGNTEAFF
18	TRBV5-8	once	NA	TRBJ2-2	TGTGCCAGCAGCTTGGCGGGGACTCTTCGCTTTAACACCGGGGAGCTGTTTTTT	CASSLAGTLRFNTGELFF
12	TRBV7-9	once	NA	TRBJ2-1	TGTGCCAGCAGCCCCGACAGCAATGAGCAGTTCTTC	CASSPDSNEQFF